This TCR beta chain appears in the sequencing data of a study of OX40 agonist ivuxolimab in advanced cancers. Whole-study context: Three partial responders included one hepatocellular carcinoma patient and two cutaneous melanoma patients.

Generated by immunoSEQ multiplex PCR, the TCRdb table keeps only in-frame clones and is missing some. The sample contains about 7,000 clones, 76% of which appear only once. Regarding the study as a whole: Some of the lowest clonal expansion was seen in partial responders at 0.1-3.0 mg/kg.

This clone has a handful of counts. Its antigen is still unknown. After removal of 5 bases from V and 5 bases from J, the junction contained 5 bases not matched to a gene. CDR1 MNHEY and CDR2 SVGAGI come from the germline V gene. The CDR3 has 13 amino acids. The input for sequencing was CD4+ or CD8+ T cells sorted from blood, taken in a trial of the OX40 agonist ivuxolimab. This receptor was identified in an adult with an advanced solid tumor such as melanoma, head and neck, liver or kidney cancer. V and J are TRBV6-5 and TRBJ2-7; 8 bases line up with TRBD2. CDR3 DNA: TGTGCCAGCAGTGAGCGGGAGTACGACGAGCAGTACTTC. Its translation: CASSEREYDEQYF.